These 27 T cell receptor beta chains share one sample of origin, sequenced in a study of T cell responses to AZD1222 COVID-19 vaccine. This table comes from immunoSEQ multiplex PCR, and its TCRdb copy is limited to in-frame clones, with some not included. The top ten hold about 5% of the sample, which has around 130,000 clones, over 90% seen once. The sequences come from peripheral blood, collected on day 0 of AZD1222 vaccination. Source of these receptors: an adult in good health.

The chain links TRBV4-2 to TRBJ2-3; TRBD2 aligns across 16 bases. Germline loops: CDR1 LGHNA, CDR2 YNFKEQ. V lost 4 bases and J lost 0; bases outside the gene matches: 13. This CDR3 spans 21 amino acids. CDR3 DNA sequence: TGTGCCAGCAGCCCACCAAAGGGGACTAGCGGGAGGGAAACTAGCACAGATACGCAGTATTTT. Its translation: CASSPPKGTSGRETSTDTQYF.

This sequence joins TRBV12-5 and TRBJ2-7; 7 bases are shared with TRBD2. This CDR3 region has 13 residues. The ends lost 11 bases at V and 4 bases at J; junction bases unmatched: 11. The germline V gene has CDR1 LGHNT and CDR2 FRNRAP. CDR3 DNA: TGTGCTTCGGAAAGGGCGGGGGAATACGAGCAGTACTTC. It codes for CASERAGEYEQYF. Full variable domain (outside the CDR3, taken from reference TRBV12-5 and TRBJ2-7): DARVTQTPRHKVTEMGQEVTMRCQPILGHNTVFWYRQTMMQGLELLAYFRNRAPLDDSGMPKDRFSAEMPDATLATLKIQPSEPRDSAVYFCASERAGEYEQYFGPGTRLTVT.

This chain connects TRBV5-1 to TRBJ2-1, with 10 bases that match TRBD2. Germline V gene lookup returns CDR1 SGHRS and CDR2 YFSETQ. The ends lost 4 bases at V and 3 bases at J; junction bases unmatched: 7. This CDR3 is built from 16 residues. The CDR3 loop is CASSLVASGSYNEQFF. CDR3 bases: TGCGCCAGCAGCCTGGTGGCTAGCGGGAGCTACAATGAGCAGTTCTTC.

The CDR3 DNA reads as TGTGCCAGCAGCGTAACGGGAGTCGGAGATACGCAGTATTTT. Protein product: CASSVTGVGDTQYF. The J gene is TRBJ2-3, the V gene TRBV9; possibly TRBD2 for D (6 bases). The ends were cut back, 1 base at V and 5 bases at J, with 11 bases in the middle. The V gene's germline CDR1 is SGDLS and CDR2 YYNGEE. The CDR3 runs to 14 residues.

The rearrangement uses TRBV19 and TRBJ1-1; D gene uncertain. Between the trimmed V and J ends, which lost 7 bases and 1 base, there was a span of 19 bases. The CDR3 extends over 16 amino acids. Per germline, CDR1 LNHDA and CDR2 SQIVND (reference sequence). The CDR3 bases are TGTGCCAGTACTACAATGTGGTCAGGAGAGAACACTGAAGCTTTCTTT. This sequence encodes CASTTMWSGENTEAFF.

This clone was counted a single time. CDR3 coding DNA: TGTGCCAGCAGTGAAGTGGGGACTATCAAATACAATGAGCAGTTCTTC. Its translation: CASSEVGTIKYNEQFF. The chain employs TRBV6-1 and TRBJ2-1; 7 nucleotides match TRBD2. Trimming removed 1 base from V and 4 bases from J; junction bases left unmatched: 7. This CDR3 region has 16 residues. Germline assignment: CDR1 MNHNS and CDR2 SASEGT.

This chain joins TRBV5-1 and TRBJ2-3, with TRBD1 identical over 7 bases. Per germline, CDR1 SGHRS and CDR2 YFSETQ. This CDR3 spans 13 amino acids. The J segment lost 5 bases and the V segment lost 9 bases, leaving 9 bases of the junction unmatched. CDR3 residues: CATSGTAQDTQYF. DNA of the CDR3: TGCGCCACCAGTGGGACAGCCCAAGATACGCAGTATTTT.

V usage is TRBV21-1 and J usage is TRBJ1-1; no DNA check was done on the table's D call, TRBD1. TRBV21-1 is classified as a pseudogene. The CDR3 extends over 15 amino acids. In DNA form, the CDR3 reads TGTGCCAGCGCCTATACCGGGACAGAGAACACTGAAGCTTTCTTT. Translated, it gives CASAYTGTENTEAFF.

The rearrangement uses TRBV18 and TRBJ2-2; D is ambiguous. This CDR3 spans 11 amino acids. Germline loops: CDR1 KGHSH, CDR2 LQKENI. V lost 9 bases and J 6 bases, leaving 8 bases between the germline ends. The CDR3 sequence: CASFWAGELFF. CDR3 in DNA: TGTGCCAGTTTCTGGGCCGGGGAGCTGTTTTTT.

A single count supports this clone. The chain joins TRBV7-3 to TRBJ2-3; D possibly corresponds to TRBD2 (5 bases). This CDR3 is built from 14 residues. The germline gives CDR1 SGHTA, CDR2 FQGTGA. V lost 2 bases, J lost 6 bases, and 12 bases lay in between. In DNA, the CDR3 is TGTGCCAGCAGCTTACAAACGCCGGGGGATACGCAGTATTTT. Its translation: CASSLQTPGDTQYF.

The V call is TRBV7-2, the J call TRBJ2-7, with TRBD1 identical over 9 bases. The trim removed 3 bases at V and 3 bases at J, leaving 6 bases unmatched. Germline CDR1 and CDR2: SGHTA and FQGNSA. This CDR3 region has 15 residues. This CDR3 is CASSLGGTGNYEQYF. The CDR3 DNA follows: TGTGCCAGCAGCTTGGGTGGGACAGGGAACTACGAGCAGTACTTC.

This clone was found once. Other DNA variants within this sample encode the same CDR3. V and J are TRBV29-1 and TRBJ1-1; weak D call: TRBD1 (5 bases). Per the germline V gene, CDR1 is SQVTM and CDR2 is ANQGSEA. The CDR3 is made up of 12 amino acids. The V and J ends lost 4 bases and 2 bases respectively, with 8 bases between them. CDR3 nucleotides: TGCAGCGTTGTGGGGGGTAACACTGAAGCTTTCTTT. Amino acid sequence: CSVVGGNTEAFF.

The rearrangement joins TRBV9 to TRBJ2-7; 13 bases are shared with TRBD2. The CDR3 contains 16 residues. V trimming: 3 bases; J trimming: 5 bases; junction bases outside the gene matches: 8. Germline lookup yields CDR1 SGDLS and CDR2 YYNGEE. Here the CDR3 reads CASSEPGLAGLDEQYF. The CDR3 DNA sequence: TGTGCCAGCAGCGAACCGGGACTAGCGGGATTGGACGAGCAGTACTTC.

This clone was counted once. The chain is built from TRBV13 and TRBJ2-3; possibly TRBD2 for D (6 bases). This CDR3 is built from 13 residues. Germline loops: CDR1 PRHDT, CDR2 FYEKMQ (reference sequence). The germline V and J ends were trimmed by 1 base and 7 bases, with 9 bases remaining between them. The DNA for the CDR3 is TGTGCCAGCAGCTTAGCGGGACTCAATACGCAGTATTTT. Encoded protein: CASSLAGLNTQYF.

The CDR3 DNA reads as TGTGCCAGTAGCCGGGCGTGGGGACAGCAAAAAGAAAAGGACGGCTACACCTTC. Encoded protein: CASSRAWGQQKEKDGYTF. The rearrangement uses TRBV19 and TRBJ1-2; the match to TRBD1 covers 7 bases. Germline lookup yields CDR1 LNHDA and CDR2 SQIVND (reference sequence). J lost 8 bases, V lost 6 bases, and 24 bases had no gene match. The CDR3 sequence is 18 residues long.

V is TRBV4-1 and J is TRBJ2-2, with TRBD2 matching over 8 bases. Germline assignment: CDR1 MGHRA and CDR2 YSYEKL. V gave up 0 bases and J gave up 5 bases; unmatched junction bases: 5. This CDR3 region has 16 residues. CDR3 loop: CASSQDERGRTGELFF. As DNA, the CDR3 is TGCGCCAGCAGCCAAGACGAGCGGGGGCGGACCGGGGAGCTGTTTTTT.

The J gene is TRBJ2-7, the V gene TRBV7-2; 7 nucleotides align to TRBD1. Germline V gene data show CDR1 as SGHTA and CDR2 as FQGNSA. The CDR3 runs 14 residues. V was clipped by 5 bases and J by 2 bases; unmatched bases: 6. CDR3 coding DNA: TGTGCCAGCAGCCCCCGACAGGGACCCTACGAGCAGTACTTC. Amino acid sequence: CASSPRQGPYEQYF.

The CDR3 nucleotides read TGTGCCGACGGGGGACTAGCGGGAGGGCCTGAGATTCATGAGCAGTTCTTC. This encodes CADGGLAGGPEIHEQFF. The chain couples TRBV28 to TRBJ2-1; 16 positions match TRBD2. This CDR3 is built from 17 residues. Germline CDR1 is MDHEN and CDR2 is SYDVKM. The V and J ends lost 11 bases and 8 bases, in that order; junction bases with no gene match: 15.

The DNA of the CDR3 is TGTGCCAGCAGCCCCCTGGACGCGAACATTCAGTACTTC. Residues: CASSPLDANIQYF. The chain carries TRBV3-1 (or the pseudogene TRBV3-2) and TRBJ2-4, with D hard to call. CDR1 is LGHDT, CDR2 YNNKEL, per germline (reference sequence). The length of the CDR3 is 13 residues. The V end was cut by 4 bases, the J end by 7 bases, with 11 bases between.

The V and J genes are TRBV7-9 and TRBJ1-2; D might be TRBD1 (6 bases). The CDR3 runs to 17 residues. The V end was cut by 5 bases, the J end by 0 bases, with 19 bases between. CDR1 is SEHNR and CDR2 is FQNEAQ in the germline V gene (reference sequence). CDR3 bases: TGTGCCAGCAGCCCCCGGAGGGACACCCTTACTAACTATGGCTACACCTTC. It specifies CASSPRRDTLTNYGYTF.

This chain joins TRBV7-2 and TRBJ2-2; maybe TRBD2 (5 bases). This CDR3 spans 16 amino acids. Germline lookup yields CDR1 SGHTA and CDR2 FQGNSA. Between the trimmed V and J ends, which lost 5 bases and 2 bases, there was a span of 15 bases. The CDR3 loop reads CASSPPRVPNTGELFF. Written as DNA, the CDR3 is TGTGCCAGCAGCCCGCCGAGGGTACCTAACACCGGGGAGCTGTTTTTT.

The V gene is TRBV10-2, the J gene TRBJ1-5; 7 bases are shared with TRBD1. V lost 11 bases, J lost 2 bases, and 3 bases stayed unmatched. The germline gives CDR1 WSHSY, CDR2 SAAADI. The CDR3 runs 12 residues. The CDR3 loop reads CAGGTGNQPQHF. DNA for the CDR3: TGCGCCGGCGGGACAGGCAATCAGCCCCAGCATTTT.

The rearrangement joins TRBV7-2 to TRBJ2-7, with 8 bases aligning to TRBD1. This CDR3 region has 14 residues. Per the germline V gene, CDR1 is SGHTA and CDR2 is FQGNSA. V gave up 5 bases and J gave up 6 bases; unmatched junction bases: 9. CDR3 nucleotides: TGTGCCAGCAGCCGGGACAGGTCGGCAAGCGAGCAGTACTTC. It is translated as CASSRDRSASEQYF.

This clone is a singleton in its sample. The J gene is TRBJ1-2, the V gene TRBV2, with TRBD1 matching over 7 bases. The CDR3 runs 12 residues. Germline-derived CDR1 and CDR2 are SNHLY and FYNNEI. V lost 11 bases to trimming and J lost 5 bases; unmatched junction nucleotides: 8. CDR3 sequence (DNA): TGTGCCTTGGGCGGGACAGCATATGGCTACACCTTC. Protein product: CALGGTAYGYTF.

The chain carries TRBV6-5 and TRBJ1-2; possible D gene TRBD1, 6 bases. Trimming removed 3 bases from V and 7 bases from J, with 18 bases in between. Germline V CDR1 and CDR2: MNHEY, SVGAGI. This CDR3 is 15 amino acids long. Here the CDR3 DNA reads TGTGCCAGCAGTTATGTCGATGGGGGGCTTACTGGCTACACCTTC. It is translated as CASSYVDGGLTGYTF.

The chain uses TRBV28 and TRBJ2-7; D tentatively fits TRBD1 or TRBD2 (5 bases each). The V gene's germline CDR1 is MDHEN and CDR2 SYDVKM. V lost 10 bases to trimming and J lost 5 bases, with 21 bases between them. This CDR3 region has 14 residues. CDR3 protein: CAISGRRWDDEQYF. DNA of the CDR3: TGTGCCATTTCCGGAAGGCGCTGGGACGACGAGCAGTACTTC. Full variable domain (remainder filled in from reference TRBV28 and TRBJ2-7): DVKVTQSSRYLVKRTGEKVFLECVQDMDHENMFWYRQDPGLGLRLIYFSYDVKMKEKGDIPEGYSVSREKKERFSLILESASTNQTSMYLCAISGRRWDDEQYFGPGTRLTVT.

The V and J genes are TRBV5-1 and TRBJ2-7, with D possibly TRBD2 on 6 matching bases. There are 13 residues in the CDR3. Trimming cost V 2 bases and J 9 bases, with 15 bases left between them. The germline V gene encodes CDR1 SGHRS and CDR2 YFSETQ. CDR3 DNA sequence: TGCGCCAGCAGCTTATCAGGATTGGGGGGGCAGTACTTC. Its protein is CASSLSGLGGQYF.